Listed below are T cell receptor beta chains from one sample, sequenced in a study of blood T cells in healthy people across ages. From the 5' RACE reads, TCRdb called clonotypes with MiXCR, one entry per CDR3 protein. The table shows 600,000 to 850,000 distinct CDR3 sequences, with approximately 43% occurring only once. Sample: blood. These receptors were taken from a woman aged 55-69 years in good health. The CDR3 runs from the conserved cysteine through the conserved F or W. D genes are given only for firm matches. The size field is filled for only some rows; it gives once, few, many or a size class.

TRBV12-3/TRBV12-4,TRBJ2-1,once,TRBD2,CASSRGLATTYNELYF,TGTGCCAGCAGCCGCGGACTAGCGACTACCTACAATGAGCTGTACTTC
TRBV7-9,TRBJ2-6,.,TRBD1,CASSLGGQGAAGANVLTF,TGTGCCAGCAGCTTAGGAGGACAGGGGGCGGCTGGGGCCAACGTCCTGACTTTC
TRBV12-3/TRBV12-4,TRBJ1-1,.,.,CASSPNTGNTEAFF,TGTGCCAGCAGTCCTAATACAGGGAACACTGAAGCTTTCTTT
TRBV3-1,TRBJ2-7,.,.,CASSQAFQRISYEQYF,TGTGCCAGCAGCCAAGCCTTCCAGAGGATCTCCTACGAGCAGTACTTC
TRBV2,TRBJ2-1,.,.,CASSRTFGTGLSYNEQFF,TGTGCCAGCAGTAGGACTTTCGGAACGGGATTATCCTACAATGAGCAGTTCTTC
TRBV24-1,TRBJ2-3,few,.,CATSARLADTQYF,TGTGCCACCAGTGCGAGGTTAGCAGATACGCAGTATTTT
TRBV2,TRBJ1-1,.,.,CASSGLGGGTEAFF,TGTGCCAGCAGTGGGCTCGGGGGAGGGACTGAAGCTTTCTTT
TRBV7-2,TRBJ2-7,.,.,CASSWTGTYPYEQYF,TGTGCCAGCAGCTGGACCGGGACCTACCCTTACGAGCAGTACTTC
TRBV28,TRBJ2-1,few,TRBD1,CASSTPGQGAGNEQFF,TGTGCCAGCAGTACGCCGGGACAGGGCGCGGGGAATGAGCAGTTCTTC
TRBV5-1,TRBJ2-5,few,.,CASSMGGGQETQYF,TGCGCCAGCTCCATGGGGGGCGGCCAAGAGACCCAGTACTTC
TRBV24-1,TRBJ2-3,.,TRBD1,CATGRGQGSDTQYF,TGTGCCACCGGGCGGGGACAGGGGTCTGATACGCAGTATTTT
TRBV4-3,TRBJ2-7,.,TRBD2,CASSQDGLAGGANEQYF,TGCGCCAGCAGCCAAGATGGGCTAGCGGGAGGTGCCAATGAGCAGTACTTC
TRBV27,TRBJ2-6,.,.,CASRAYDSLFSGANVLTF,TGTGCCAGCAGAGCCTACGACAGCCTTTTCTCTGGGGCCAACGTCCTGACTTTC
TRBV6-5,TRBJ1-4,.,.,CASTKGPATNEKLFF,TGTGCCAGCACCAAGGGCCCTGCAACTAATGAAAAACTGTTTTTT
TRBV10-3,TRBJ2-3,few,.,CAISESRSGSGTDTQYF,TGTGCCATCAGTGAGTCGAGGTCAGGTAGCGGTACAGATACGCAGTATTTT
TRBV5-1,TRBJ2-1,.,.,CASSLAGIGVYNEQFF,TGCGCCAGCAGCTTGGCCGGGATAGGGGTCTACAATGAGCAGTTCTTC
TRBV6-5,TRBJ1-1,.,TRBD1,CASRLDRGRSTEAFF,TGTGCCAGCAGACTAGACAGGGGTCGTTCCACTGAAGCTTTCTTT
TRBV12-3/TRBV12-4,TRBJ2-3,.,.,CASSQDGTSTDTQYF,TGTGCCAGCAGTCAGGACGGAACTAGCACAGATACGCAGTATTTT
TRBV5-6,TRBJ2-1,once,.,CASSLVGPRSYNEQFF,TGTGCCAGCAGCTTGGTAGGGCCCCGCTCCTACAATGAGCAGTTCTTC
TRBV29-1,TRBJ2-3,.,TRBD2,CSVQKLYTSGSSTDTQYF,TGCAGCGTTCAAAAGCTCTACACTAGCGGGAGTTCGACAGATACGCAGTATTTT
TRBV9,TRBJ1-1,few,TRBD1,CASSVGDRVGEAFF,TGTGCCAGCAGCGTAGGGGACAGGGTCGGGGAAGCTTTCTTT
TRBV6-6,TRBJ2-7,few,TRBD2,CASSYPRTSGGYEQYF,TGTGCCAGCAGTTACCCGAGGACTAGCGGGGGTTACGAGCAGTACTTC
TRBV24-1,TRBJ2-3,.,TRBD1,CATSDPLGQGRTDTQYF,TGTGCCACCAGTGATCCGTTAGGACAGGGACGCACAGATACGCAGTATTTT
TRBV2,TRBJ2-3,.,TRBD2,CASCSGITDTQYF,TGTGCCAGCTGTAGCGGGATCACAGATACGCAGTATTTT
TRBV20-1,TRBJ2-5,many,.,CSARGTVKETQYF,TGCAGTGCTAGAGGGACGGTAAAAGAGACCCAGTACTTC
TRBV21-1,TRBJ2-1,.,.,CASSKVGTSVSEQFF,TGTGCCAGCAGCAAAGTTGGGACTAGTGTTAGTGAGCAGTTCTTC
TRBV7-2,TRBJ2-7,.,.,CASSGGGVYEQYF,TGTGCCAGCTCCGGAGGCGGGGTTTACGAGCAGTACTTC
TRBV29-1,TRBJ2-5,.,.,CSATTLGGETQYF,TGCAGCGCTACGACCCTGGGGGGAGAGACCCAGTACTTC
TRBV27,TRBJ2-7,.,TRBD1,CASRADRGSTEQYF,TGTGCCAGCAGGGCAGACAGGGGATCTACGGAGCAGTACTTC
TRBV15,TRBJ2-5,few,TRBD2,CATSTGRAGGETQYF,TGTGCCACCAGCACTGGACGAGCGGGGGGAGAGACCCAGTACTTC
TRBV20-1,TRBJ1-1,.,.,CSAPASGTEAFF,TGCAGTGCCCCAGCTTCGGGCACTGAAGCTTTCTTT